The 3 T cell receptor beta chains presented below share a single source sample, sequenced in a study of regulatory T cells in long-lasting Graves disease. The TCR beta library used iRepertoire HTBI primers with Arm-PCR amplification of CDR3. TCRdb re-derived calls from the multiplex PCR reads in MiXCR, one entry per CDR3 protein. The sample consists of about 610,000 distinct CDR3 sequences, about 16% of them appearing once. This sample's time point: newly diagnosed GD, antithyroid drugs for less than 3 months. TCR sequences were obtained from RNA taken from PBMCs. This sample also appeared in a second study, on T cells in Graves' hyperthyroidism and ophthalmopathy.

The sample was peripheral blood mononuclear cells (PBMCs), taken at new diagnosis, from a patient treated with antithyroid drugs. These receptors were obtained from a young man with Graves disease.

In its sample, this clonotype was seen a few times. The chain uses TRBV19 and TRBJ2-2; the match to TRBD2 covers 7 bases. V shed 8 bases, J shed 3 bases, and the junction held 9 bases outside the gene matches. CDR3 length: 15 residues. Germline CDR1 is LNHDA and CDR2 is SQIVND (reference sequence). CDR3 nucleotides: TGTGCCAGTGGCCCCACAGCGGGATACACCGGGGAGCTGTTTTTT. Protein: CASGPTAGYTGELFF.

This clonotype was seen many times. The chain couples TRBV7-2 to TRBJ2-7, with no clear D. Trimming took off 2 bases at V and 2 bases at J, with 7 bases between the two ends. Germline V CDR1 and CDR2: SGHTA, FQGNSA. CDR3 size: 13 residues. The CDR3 DNA reads as TGTGCCAGCAGCTTATACTCTACCTACGAGCAGTACTTC. Its translation: CASSLYSTYEQYF.

This chain links TRBV3-1 with TRBJ2-3, with a weak D call TRBD2 (6 bases). The V end was cut by 4 bases, the J end by 5 bases, with 10 bases between. The length of the CDR3 is 13 residues. CDR1 is LGHDT, CDR2 YNNKEL, per germline (reference sequence). This CDR3 reads CASSRATRDTQYF. As DNA, the CDR3 is TGTGCCAGCAGCCGTGCGACTAGAGATACGCAGTATTTT.